The 32 T cell receptor beta chains below were found in one sample sequenced in a study of T cell responses to AZD1222 COVID-19 vaccine. Sequenced by immunoSEQ multiplex PCR; TCRdb stores in-frame clones only, minus some. The data show 89,000 or so clones, roughly 84% seen once. Here the sequenced sample was peripheral blood, taken 28 days after the second AZD1222 dose. The receptors stem from an adult who received the AZD1222 COVID-19 vaccine.

The chain carries TRBV5-1 and TRBJ1-3, with D possibly being TRBD1 (5 bases). The CDR3 is made up of 15 amino acids. Germline CDR1 and CDR2: SGHRS and YFSETQ. Trimming took off 1 base at V and 2 bases at J, with 10 bases between the two ends. The CDR3 is CASSLFGAAGNTIYF. The DNA for the CDR3 is TGCGCCAGCAGCTTGTTCGGGGCCGCTGGAAACACCATATATTTT.

The V and J genes are TRBV5-8 and TRBJ2-3, with D possibly matching TRBD2 (7 bases). Germline V gene data show CDR1 as SGHTS and CDR2 as YDEGEE. The V end lost 1 base, the J end lost 8 bases, and 14 bases lay between the germline ends. The CDR3 extends over 14 amino acids. CDR3 protein: CASSLWGGQGTQYF. The CDR3 nucleotides read TGTGCCAGCAGCTTGTGGGGGGGGCAGGGTACGCAGTATTTT.

This clone was recorded once. The chain links TRBV7-9 to TRBJ1-1; D is undetermined. The CDR3 is 14 amino acids. V dropped 5 bases and J dropped 1 base, with 11 bases sitting between them. Germline V gene data show CDR1 as SEHNR and CDR2 as FQNEAQ (reference sequence). The CDR3 DNA sequence: TGTGCCAGCAGCCATTCAGGCAGGAACACTGAAGCTTTCTTT. Amino acids: CASSHSGRNTEAFF.

This chain links TRBV6-1 with TRBJ1-1; TRBD1 matches 8 bases. With 3 bases clipped from V and 4 bases from J, the junction kept 7 bases outside the gene matches. The CDR3 has 15 amino acids. Germline loops: CDR1 MNHNS, CDR2 SASEGT. The CDR3 bases are TGTGCCAGCAGTGATCTCAGGGGGCTGGGCACTGAAGCTTTCTTT. This gives the protein CASSDLRGLGTEAFF.

The chain links TRBV7-2 to TRBJ1-6, with 9 bases lining up with TRBD1. V was clipped by 4 bases and J by 6 bases; unmatched bases: 10. The CDR3 spans 17 residues. Germline loops: CDR1 SGHTA, CDR2 FQGNSA. The DNA of the CDR3 is TGTGCCAGCAGCTCGGGGGGGACAGGGCCTTTTAATTCACCCCTCCACTTT. This gives the protein CASSSGGTGPFNSPLHF. The full variable domain, in which reference TRBV7-2 and TRBJ1-6 provide the parts outside the CDR3, is GAGVSQSPSNKVTEKGKDVELRCDPISGHTALYWYRQSLGQGLEFLIYFQGNSAPDKSGLPSDRFSAERTGGSVSTLTIQRTQQEDSAVYLCASSSGGTGPFNSPLHFGNGTRLTVT.

CDR3 loop: CASSHSTSSSYEQYF. As DNA, the CDR3 is TGTGCCAGCAGCCACTCGACTAGCAGCTCCTACGAGCAGTACTTC. The chain links TRBV3-1 (or the pseudogene TRBV3-2) to TRBJ2-7; 7 nucleotides align to TRBD2. Germline V lookup: CDR1 LGHDT, CDR2 YNNKEL (reference sequence). J lost 0 bases, V lost 3 bases, and 5 bases had no gene match. CDR3 length equals 15 residues.

This rearrangement joins TRBV6-2 or TRBV6-3 to TRBJ2-7, with D unclear. With 5 bases removed from V and 3 bases from J, the gap between germline ends came to 11 bases. The germline CDR1 and CDR2 sequences are MNHEY and SVGEGT. The CDR3 covers 13 residues. The CDR3 sequence is CASSTRKFYEQYF. CDR3 nucleotide sequence: TGTGCCAGCAGTACGCGGAAGTTCTACGAGCAGTACTTC.

As to this clone: An end of the junction differs from the germline gene, which may be a read error. The chain recombines TRBV12-3 or TRBV12-4 with TRBJ1-2; no clear D. The CDR3 contains 12 residues. CDR3 sequence: CASSRVNSGYTF. The CDR3 nucleotides are TGTGCCAGCAGTCGGGTAAACTCTGGCTACACCTTC.

This chain joins TRBV28 and TRBJ2-3, with 8 positions matching TRBD2. V gave up 0 bases and J gave up 2 bases; unmatched junction bases: 4. The CDR3 is made up of 16 amino acids. Germline V gene lookup returns CDR1 MDHEN and CDR2 SYDVKM. The CDR3 loop reads CASSLWTSADTDTQYF. In DNA, the CDR3 is TGTGCCAGCAGTTTATGGACTAGCGCAGACACAGATACGCAGTATTTT.

This clone was seen once. The chain combines TRBV5-1 with TRBJ2-5, with TRBD2 matching 10 bases. There are 15 residues in the CDR3. V dropped 1 base and J dropped 1; count of bases not matched to a gene: 1. CDR1 and CDR2 (germline): SGHRS, YFSETQ. CDR3 amino acids: CASSLPSGGQETQYF. For the CDR3, the DNA is TGCGCCAGCAGCTTGCCTAGCGGGGGCCAAGAGACCCAGTACTTC.

The chain couples TRBV2 to TRBJ1-5, with TRBD1 matching 10 bases. This CDR3 has 13 residues. Germline V lookup: CDR1 SNHLY, CDR2 FYNNEI. The J segment lost 5 bases and the V segment lost 6 bases, leaving 1 base of the junction unmatched. The CDR3 DNA sequence: TGTGCCAGCAGCGGGACAGGGGATCAGCCCCAGCATTTT. Its protein product is CASSGTGDQPQHF.

The chain joins TRBV7-9 to TRBJ1-4, with D hard to call. Germline lookup yields CDR1 SEHNR and CDR2 FQNEAQ (reference sequence). The CDR3 runs to 12 residues. V was pared by 5 bases and J by 1 base, with 2 bases between. The CDR3 region has the DNA TGTGCCAGCAGCCTAACTAATGAAAAACTGTTTTTT. Translated: CASSLTNEKLFF.

Concerning this clone: A junction end diverges from the germline sequence, so it may reflect a read error. This chain uses TRBV10-1 with TRBJ2-1; TRBD2 might be the D (6 bases). Germline CDR1 WNHNN, CDR2 SYGVQD (reference sequence). The CDR3 covers 14 residues. For the CDR3, the DNA is TGCGCCAGCAGTGAAGCTAGCGACTACGATGAGCAGTTCTTC. This codes for CASSEASDYDEQFF.

The CDR3 reads CASSTSTGNQPQHF. CDR3 sequence (DNA): TGTGCCAGTAGTACCTCAACGGGCAATCAGCCCCAGCATTTT. The rearrangement joins TRBV19 to TRBJ1-5; no reliable D call. Per germline, CDR1 LNHDA and CDR2 SQIVND (reference sequence). V lost 4 bases and J 2 bases, leaving 9 bases between the germline ends. The CDR3 is 14 residues long.

J is TRBJ1-2 and V is TRBV12-3 or TRBV12-4; TRBD1 agrees at 8 bases. The CDR3 loop spans 13 amino acids. The J segment lost 7 bases and the V segment lost 5 bases, leaving 6 bases of the junction unmatched. The CDR3 loop reads CASSKGQGGGYTF. In DNA form, the CDR3 reads TGTGCCAGCAGTAAAGGACAGGGCGGTGGCTACACCTTC.

This rearrangement joins TRBV2 to TRBJ2-1; D not certain. CDR1 is SNHLY, CDR2 FYNNEI, per germline. The ends were cut back, 5 bases at V and 2 bases at J, with 7 bases in the middle. CDR3 length: 13 residues. The CDR3, as DNA: TGTGCCAGCAGTTATCTACCCTACAATGAGCAGTTCTTC. As protein: CASSYLPYNEQFF.

The chain joins TRBV19 to TRBJ1-4; TRBD1 matches 8 bases. CDR1 and CDR2 from the germline V gene are LNHDA and SQIVND (reference sequence). The V and J ends lost 4 bases and 7 bases, in that order; junction bases with no gene match: 2. CDR3 length: 13 residues. The CDR3 DNA reads as TGTGCCAGTAGTACCGACAGGGGTGAAAAACTGTTTTTT. Protein product: CASSTDRGEKLFF. The full variable domain, its missing parts supplied by reference TRBV19 and TRBJ1-4, is DGGITQSPKYLFRKEGQNVTLSCEQNLNHDAMYWYRQDPGQGLRLIYYSQIVNDFQKGDIAEGYSVSREKKESFPLTVTSAQKNPTAFYLCASSTDRGEKLFFGSGTQLSVL.

This sequence joins TRBV18 and TRBJ2-2; a possible D gene is TRBD1 (7 bases). V lost 1 base, J lost 2 bases, and 17 bases lay in between. The CDR3 contains 18 residues. Germline loops: CDR1 KGHSH, CDR2 LQKENI. The CDR3 protein is CASSPLTGDSGNTGELFF. CDR3 DNA: TGTGCCAGCTCACCACTTACAGGGGATAGCGGCAACACCGGGGAGCTGTTTTTT. The complete variable domain, with remaining parts taken from reference TRBV18 and TRBJ2-2, reads NAGVMQNPRHLVRRRGQEARLRCSPMKGHSHVYWYRQLPEEGLKFMVYLQKENIIDESGMPKERFSAEFPKEGPSILRIQQVVRGDSAAYFCASSPLTGDSGNTGELFFGEGSRLTVL.

This clone was seen a single time. This chain uses TRBV5-1 with TRBJ2-7, with D maybe TRBD2 (5 bases). The CDR3 totals 12 residues. The germline V and J ends were trimmed by 5 bases and 9 bases, with 15 bases remaining between them. CDR1 is SGHRS and CDR2 is YFSETQ in the germline V gene. The CDR3 loop is CASSYDGLGQYF. Written as DNA, the CDR3 is TGCGCCAGCAGTTACGATGGACTCGGGCAGTACTTC.

The rearrangement links TRBV4-3 to TRBJ2-3, with 8 positions matching TRBD1. V lost 0 bases, J lost 9 bases, and 2 bases stayed unmatched. CDR3 length: 13 residues. The germline V gene encodes CDR1 LGHNA and CDR2 YSLEER. The CDR3 here is CASSQEGQVTQYF. CDR3 nucleotide sequence: TGCGCCAGCAGCCAAGAGGGACAGGTAACGCAGTATTTT.

This clone was observed a single time. This chain connects TRBV12-3 or TRBV12-4 to TRBJ1-5; a weak D match, TRBD1 (5 bases). The CDR3 has 13 amino acids. The ends were cut back, 8 bases at V and 3 bases at J, with 11 bases in the middle. The CDR3 DNA is TGTGCCAGCGGCTGGGGGTCCAATCAGCCCCAGCATTTT. Its translation: CASGWGSNQPQHF.

The chain carries TRBV6-5 and TRBJ1-5; no firm D call. The germline gives CDR1 MNHEY, CDR2 SVGAGI. The CDR3 is 14 amino acids. Trimming pared 5 bases from V and 0 bases from J, leaving 8 bases between. CDR3 coding DNA: TGTGCCAGCAGTCGCGGGAATAGCAATCAGCCCCAGCATTTT. This gives the protein CASSRGNSNQPQHF.

The J gene is TRBJ2-7, the V gene TRBV5-1; TRBD2 might be the D (6 bases). With 7 bases removed from V and 5 bases from J, the gap between germline ends came to 22 bases. Germline values: CDR1 SGHRS, CDR2 YFSETQ. The CDR3 runs 15 residues. CDR3 amino acids: CASHSPERVGDEQYF. The CDR3 DNA reads as TGCGCCAGCCACAGCCCTGAGCGGGTGGGTGACGAGCAGTACTTC.

The rearrangement links TRBV9 to TRBJ2-3; no reliable D call. V was pared by 4 bases and J by 1 base, with 13 bases between. The CDR3 length is 15 residues. Germline assignment: CDR1 SGDLS and CDR2 YYNGEE. The DNA for the CDR3 is TGTGCCAGCAGCCTACGGACCCTAGGCACAGATACGCAGTATTTT. Its translation: CASSLRTLGTDTQYF.

This chain connects TRBV3-1 (or the pseudogene TRBV3-2) to TRBJ2-3; D remains unclear. CDR3 length equals 17 residues. V was pared by 9 bases and J by 0 bases, with 22 bases between. From germline, CDR1 is LGHDT and CDR2 YNNKEL (reference sequence). The CDR3 sequence is CASLSSLTRASTDTQYF. The CDR3 DNA reads as TGTGCCAGTCTGTCATCGCTCACCCGTGCTAGCACAGATACGCAGTATTTT.

On this clone: The junction and the germline gene differ at one end; a read error may be behind it. J is TRBJ2-2 and V is TRBV6-1; the D call may be TRBD1 or TRBD2 (5 bases each). Per the germline V gene, CDR1 is MNHNS and CDR2 is SASEGT. The CDR3 totals 16 residues. For the CDR3, the DNA is TGTGCCAGCAGCGAAGGGCTGGGGGTTTACACCGGGGAGCTGTTTTTT. It yields the protein CASSEGLGVYTGELFF.

The chain combines TRBV12-3 or TRBV12-4 with TRBJ1-1, with unresolved D. The CDR3 is 13 amino acids. The V end lost 1 base, the J end lost 11 bases, and 14 bases lay between the germline ends. The chain's CDR3 is CASSLGSMEEAFF. The DNA of the CDR3 is TGTGCCAGCAGTTTAGGGTCAATGGAAGAGGCTTTCTTT.

The V gene is TRBV6-6, the J gene TRBJ1-3; TRBD1 agrees at 10 bases. V dropped 5 bases and J dropped 0; count of bases not matched to a gene: 4. The CDR3 is 16 residues long. Germline lookup yields CDR1 MNHNY and CDR2 SVGAGI (reference sequence). As DNA, the CDR3 is TGTGCCAGCAGTCGACAGGGGGCGAACTCTGGAAACACCATATATTTT. Amino acids: CASSRQGANSGNTIYF.

This chain connects TRBV5-1 to TRBJ2-5, with D maybe TRBD1 (7 bases). CDR1 is SGHRS, CDR2 YFSETQ, per germline. The CDR3 runs 15 residues. V shed 4 bases and J shed 5 bases, with 18 bases lying between them. The CDR3 DNA sequence: TGCGCCAGCAGCCGCCTCCAGGGGGGCGGGGAGACCCAGTACTTC. Protein: CASSRLQGGGETQYF.

The rearrangement joins TRBV5-1 to TRBJ1-4; unclear D gene. V lost 0 bases, J lost 6 bases, and 9 bases lay in between. This CDR3 has 14 amino acids. Germline lookup yields CDR1 SGHRS and CDR2 YFSETQ. DNA for the CDR3: TGCGCCAGCAGCTTGGTGGTGGGGTATGAAAAACTGTTTTTT. It specifies CASSLVVGYEKLFF.

The table lists this clone with a count of one. This chain uses TRBV15 with TRBJ1-1; D remains ambiguous. This CDR3 region has 16 residues. Looked up from germline, CDR1 is LNHNV and CDR2 is YYDKDF (reference sequence). The V and J ends lost 0 bases and 1 base respectively, with 12 bases between them. DNA of the CDR3: TGTGCCACCAGCAGAGATCCTGGAGGACCGAACACTGAAGCTTTCTTT. Its protein product is CATSRDPGGPNTEAFF.

V and J are TRBV10-1 and TRBJ2-3; 10 positions agree with TRBD1. Germline CDR1 reads WNHNN; CDR2 reads SYGVQD (reference sequence). With V trimmed by 4 bases and J by 3 bases, 1 base remained unmatched. This CDR3 comprises 14 residues. The CDR3, as DNA: TGCGCCAGCAGTGCGGGACAGGGGACAGATACGCAGTATTTT. As protein: CASSAGQGTDTQYF.